The 8 T cell receptor beta chains below all came from one sample that was sequenced in a study of cytomegalovirus exposure and HLA in healthy donors. PCR primers comprised 60 Vbeta and 13 Jbeta primers. Only in-frame clones appear in the TCRdb table, and some are missing; sequencing was by immunoSEQ multiplex PCR. The sample lists about 150,000 clones; approximately 70% were seen once. The sequenced sample was PBMCs. The receptors here all came from a woman aged 60 to 75 in good health and CMV-seropositive.

This clone was seen more than once but under ten times. The chain combines TRBV6-1 with TRBJ2-7; D is unresolved. Trimming left V 8 bases short and J 0 bases short, with 14 bases between. The CDR3 loop spans 14 amino acids. Per germline, CDR1 MNHNS and CDR2 SASEGT. This CDR3 is CASAPRVSSYEQYF. In DNA form, the CDR3 reads TGTGCCAGCGCCCCCCGGGTGAGCTCCTACGAGCAGTACTTC.

J is TRBJ1-4 and V is TRBV30; D unclear. Germline CDR1 GTSNPN, CDR2 SVGIG (reference sequence). The V and J ends lost 0 bases and 1 base respectively, with 3 bases between them. The CDR3 totals 13 residues. CDR3 residues: CAWSVQTNEKLFF. The CDR3, as DNA: TGTGCCTGGAGTGTACAAACTAATGAAAAACTGTTTTTT.

V is TRBV7-2 and J is TRBJ1-1; perhaps TRBD1 as D (5 bases). This CDR3 contains 14 residues. Between the trimmed V and J ends, which lost 2 bases and 11 bases, there was a span of 18 bases. Germline V gene sequence: CDR1 SGHTA, CDR2 FQGNSA. This CDR3 reads CASSLRSGVPGAFF. Written as DNA, the CDR3 is TGTGCCAGCAGCTTAAGATCGGGGGTTCCCGGGGCTTTCTTT.

The chain joins TRBV6-5 to TRBJ2-1; D possibly corresponds to TRBD1 (5 bases). Germline lookup yields CDR1 MNHEY and CDR2 SVGAGI. CDR3 length equals 12 residues. Trimming removed 5 bases from V and 15 bases from J, with 17 bases in between. CDR3 coding DNA: TGTGCCAGCAGTCCCCAAACAGGTCTTCGGTTCTTC. It translates to CASSPQTGLRFF.

The gene calls are TRBV2 and TRBJ1-1; D possibly corresponds to TRBD1 (5 bases). Germline V gene sequence: CDR1 SNHLY, CDR2 FYNNEI. CDR3 length: 13 residues. The V end lost 5 bases, the J end lost 2 bases, and 9 bases lay between the germline ends. The CDR3 loop reads CASSTGTNTEAFF. In DNA form, the CDR3 reads TGTGCCAGCAGTACCGGGACTAACACTGAAGCTTTCTTT.

The V gene is TRBV6-1, the J gene TRBJ1-5, with 9 bases matching TRBD1. Trimming removed 6 bases from V and 7 bases from J; junction bases left unmatched: 7. The CDR3 runs 14 residues. From germline, CDR1 is MNHNS and CDR2 SASEGT. CDR3 DNA sequence: TGTGCCAGCAGATGGGGACAGGGACGACAGCCCCAGCATTTT. Translating it yields CASRWGQGRQPQHF.

In its sample, this clone was seen a few times. The chain recombines TRBV7-9 with TRBJ2-3; D is possibly TRBD2 (6 bases). This CDR3 region has 13 residues. The germline V and J ends were trimmed by 7 bases and 3 bases, with 11 bases remaining between them. Germline-derived CDR1 and CDR2 are SEHNR and FQNEAQ (reference sequence). CDR3 sequence: CASTLAGTDTQYF. The CDR3 bases are TGTGCCAGCACCCTCGCGGGAACAGATACGCAGTATTTT.

The chain is built from TRBV6-1 and TRBJ2-7, with D possibly being TRBD2 (7 bases). V dropped 10 bases and J dropped 3 bases, with 16 bases sitting between them. This CDR3 comprises 13 residues. The germline CDR1 and CDR2 sequences are MNHNS and SASEGT. CDR3 residues: CATLRRGGYEQYF. The CDR3 nucleotides are TGTGCCACCTTAAGAAGGGGGGGCTACGAGCAGTACTTC.